This T cell receptor beta chain derives from a study of shared clonotypes between healthy human individuals. Study background: Three plates were used per donor for CD4 naive, three for CD4 memory, two for CD8 naive and one for CD8 memory. General study results and limits: Non-shared clonotypes showed lower generation probabilities than clonotypes common to all four donors.

The CDR3 has 18 amino acids. Per germline, CDR1 SEHNR and CDR2 FQNEAQ (reference sequence). The junction had 14 bases not matched to a gene; V was cut back by 7 bases and J by 3 bases. Points on this clone: What it binds is unknown.

Original methodology: Without quality scores, immunoSEQ junctional reads could not be filtered like full-length reads. Generated by immunoSEQ multiplex PCR, the TCRdb table keeps only in-frame clones and is missing some. V, J and clone size were drawn from that table, and D and trimming were deduced from the DNA. Of roughly 2.4 million clones detected, approximately 96% appear once; the ten largest clones hold 0.1% to 0.15%. Sequences were obtained from naive CD4+ T cells sorted from blood. As for subset: CD45RA+ positively selected. V usage is TRBV7-9 and J usage is TRBJ1-3; TRBD1 aligns across 11 bases. This clonotype originated in a man between 18 and 35 years old in good health. As DNA, the CDR3 is TGTGCCAGCATCCCGGACAGGGGGCGCAAAATCGGTGGAAACACCATATATTTT. Translation gives CASIPDRGRKIGGNTIYF.